This T cell receptor (beta chain) derives from a study of T cell responses to AZD1222 COVID-19 vaccine. Germline assignment: CDR1 GTSNPN and CDR2 SVGIG (reference sequence). Trimming took 2 bases from V and 1 from J, leaving 5 bases between them. The CDR3 loop spans 12 amino acids. Study results and caveats: Among AZD1222 vaccinees, only 5 to 7 were seropositive at baseline. Compared with day 0, the breadth and depth of the Spike-specific TCR repertoire rose significantly after two doses of AZD1222. Vaccine-associated CD4 TCRs ranged over spike, dominating at 160-218 and 743-854.

The method was immunoSEQ multiplex PCR; TCRdb's version includes in-frame clones alone and lacks a portion of them. The table lists about 120,000 clones, roughly 93% of them singletons. A remark on this clone: What it binds is unknown.

The chain employs TRBV30 and TRBJ1-1; D is unresolved. Here the sequenced sample was peripheral blood, taken on day 0 of AZD1222 vaccination. The sequence derives from an adult in good health. In DNA form, the CDR3 reads TGTGCCTGGAGTATAAGGAACACTGAAGCTTTCTTT. This sequence encodes CAWSIRNTEAFF.